These 30 T cell receptor beta chains were sequenced from one sample in a study of T cell responses to AZD1222 COVID-19 vaccine. Using immunoSEQ multiplex PCR, the repertoire was profiled, and TCRdb retains in-frame clones only, with some absent. The table lists roughly 150,000 clones, 70% to 90% of them singletons. The sample was peripheral blood, taken on day 0 of AZD1222 vaccination. These receptor sequences come from an adult in good health.

This clone has only one observation. This chain joins TRBV5-1 and TRBJ1-6; 10 positions agree with TRBD1. The V gene end was trimmed by 3 bases and the J gene end by 10 bases; junction bases not matched to a gene: 4. Looked up from germline, CDR1 is SGHRS and CDR2 is YFSETQ. CDR3 size: 14 residues. The DNA for the CDR3 is TGCGCCAGCAGCTGGACAGGGGGGTCATCACCCCTCCACTTT. Encoded protein: CASSWTGGSSPLHF.

The rearrangement joins TRBV11-3 to TRBJ1-2; no clear D gene. Between the trimmed V and J ends, which lost 2 bases and 6 bases, there was a span of 10 bases. This CDR3 contains 13 residues. Per the germline V gene, CDR1 is SGHNT and CDR2 is YENEEA. The CDR3 here is CASSLYVGHGYTF. CDR3 DNA sequence: TGTGCCAGCAGCTTATATGTCGGCCATGGCTACACCTTC.

V usage is TRBV6-5 and J usage is TRBJ2-7, with a tentative D call TRBD2 (5 bases). Looked up from germline, CDR1 is MNHEY and CDR2 is SVGAGI. V lost 0 bases, J lost 0 bases, and 9 bases lay in between. The CDR3 is 15 amino acids. CDR3 DNA sequence: TGTGCCAGCAGTTACTCACCGGGGAGCTCCTACGAGCAGTACTTC. It specifies CASSYSPGSSYEQYF.

The chain carries TRBV29-1 and TRBJ2-3; TRBD2 matches 7 bases. Per germline, CDR1 SQVTM and CDR2 ANQGSEA. The CDR3 loop spans 17 amino acids. Losses at the gene ends were 5 bases for V and 1 base for J; bases not matched to a gene: 15. The CDR3 reads CSVQGGSTSARTDTQYF. DNA of the CDR3: TGCAGCGTTCAGGGCGGGAGTACCTCCGCCCGCACAGATACGCAGTATTTT.

This chain uses TRBV11-2 with TRBJ2-2, with D perhaps matching TRBD1 (5 bases). CDR3 length: 17 amino acids. Per the germline V gene, CDR1 is SGHAT and CDR2 is FQNNGV. V lost 1 base and J lost 2, with 14 bases in between. DNA for the CDR3: TGTGCCAGCAGCTTAGTTTGGGGCAGGGCAAACACCGGGGAGCTGTTTTTT. This sequence encodes CASSLVWGRANTGELFF.

The chain uses TRBV10-3 and TRBJ2-1, with 11 bases that match TRBD1. The CDR3 has 17 residues. Trimming removed 0 bases from V and 5 bases from J; junction bases left unmatched: 6. CDR1 and CDR2 from the germline V gene are ENHRY and SYGVKD. The CDR3 reads CAISESGQGAGDNEQFF. The CDR3 region has the DNA TGTGCCATCAGTGAGTCCGGACAGGGGGCTGGTGACAATGAGCAGTTCTTC.

The chain couples TRBV27 to TRBJ1-1; unclear D gene. The CDR3 runs 16 residues. V lost 5 bases, J lost 7 bases, and 23 bases lay in between. Looked up from germline, CDR1 is MNHEY and CDR2 is SMNVEV (reference sequence). The CDR3 sequence is CASSHPSEGSDGEAFF. In DNA, the CDR3 is TGTGCCAGCAGTCACCCCTCGGAGGGATCGGATGGTGAAGCTTTCTTT.

This chain uses TRBV29-1 with TRBJ2-3; no reliable D call. Looked up from germline, CDR1 is SQVTM and CDR2 is ANQGSEA. The CDR3 length is 12 residues. Trimming took 4 bases from V and 8 from J, leaving 13 bases between them. CDR3 amino acids: CSVVKAWGTQYF. The DNA of the CDR3 is TGCAGCGTTGTAAAGGCGTGGGGTACGCAGTATTTT.

The chain uses TRBV27 and TRBJ2-1, with 7 bases lining up with TRBD2. CDR1 and CDR2 (germline): MNHEY, SMNVEV (reference sequence). V lost 4 bases to trimming and J lost 4 bases; unmatched junction nucleotides: 13. The CDR3 is 17 amino acids. The CDR3 sequence is CASSSQRGEIGYNEQFF. CDR3 nucleotides: TGTGCCAGCAGTTCCCAACGGGGGGAAATCGGATACAATGAGCAGTTCTTC.

V and J are TRBV28 and TRBJ1-1; D might be TRBD1 (5 bases). Trimming shortened V by 2 bases and J by 10 bases, and 14 bases separated the two germline ends. Germline lookup yields CDR1 MDHEN and CDR2 SYDVKM. CDR3 length equals 13 residues. The DNA of the CDR3 is TGTGCCAGCAGTTTACGTTTCAGGGTGGCAGCTTTCTTT. Translated: CASSLRFRVAAFF.

CDR3 sequence: CASSLSGSTSNEQFF. Written as DNA, the CDR3 is TGTGCCAGCAGCCTCAGCGGGAGCACGAGCAATGAGCAGTTCTTC. The chain uses TRBV7-3 and TRBJ2-1; 8 bases fit TRBD2. The CDR3 is 15 amino acids. V was clipped by 5 bases and J by 6 bases; unmatched bases: 9. Germline V lookup: CDR1 SGHTA, CDR2 FQGTGA.

This chain uses TRBV24-1 with TRBJ1-5; unclear D gene. CDR1 is KGHDR and CDR2 is SFDVKD in the germline V gene. V lost 9 bases and J 4 bases, leaving 12 bases between the germline ends. The CDR3 extends over 13 amino acids. This chain's CDR3 is CATQAGGNQPQHF. CDR3 nucleotides: TGTGCCACCCAAGCGGGTGGTAATCAGCCCCAGCATTTT.

This clone turned up a few times. The V call is TRBV30, the J call TRBJ2-2; D unresolved. V lost 5 bases and J 2 bases, leaving 12 bases between the germline ends. CDR3 length: 14 residues. The germline V gene has CDR1 GTSNPN and CDR2 SVGIG (reference sequence). The CDR3 loop is CAWEIDDNTGELFF. Written as DNA, the CDR3 is TGTGCCTGGGAGATAGACGATAACACCGGGGAGCTGTTTTTT.

The chain links TRBV11-3 to TRBJ1-2; TRBD1 aligns across 7 bases. Germline assignment: CDR1 SGHNT and CDR2 YENEEA. The CDR3 is made up of 15 amino acids. Germline trimming cut 1 base from V and 5 bases from J; bases unmatched to any gene: 7. CDR3 loop: CASSLAGTVGYGYTF. The DNA for the CDR3 is TGTGCCAGCAGCTTAGCCGGGACAGTGGGTTATGGCTACACCTTC. The full variable domain, rest sourced from reference TRBV11-3 and TRBJ1-2, is EAGVVQSPRYKIIEKKQPVAFWCNPISGHNTLYWYLQNLGQGPELLIRYENEEAVDDSQLPKDRFSAERLKGVDSTLKIQPAELGDSAVYLCASSLAGTVGYGYTFGSGTRLTVV.

The rearrangement links TRBV18 to TRBJ1-3; D is unclear. V was shortened by 3 bases and J by 3 bases, with 9 bases between the two germline ends. This CDR3 comprises 14 residues. CDR1 is KGHSH, CDR2 LQKENI, per germline. Here the CDR3 reads CASSPQDRGNTIYF. CDR3 bases: TGTGCCAGCTCACCCCAGGATCGTGGAAACACCATATATTTT.

This clone was seen a few times. The chain uses TRBV7-2 and TRBJ1-6; 7 bases fit TRBD1. Germline CDR1 and CDR2: SGHTA and FQGNSA. Unmatched junction bases numbered 8, after V lost 5 bases and J lost 10 bases. This CDR3 has 14 residues. CDR3 sequence (DNA): TGTGCCAGCAGCCCACTGACAGGGTACTCACCCCTCCACTTT. The encoded protein is CASSPLTGYSPLHF.

This sequence joins TRBV5-1 and TRBJ2-5; a weak D match, TRBD1 (5 bases). The CDR3 contains 13 residues. Trimming stripped 2 bases from V and 3 bases from J, with 8 bases between. Germline CDR1 SGHRS, CDR2 YFSETQ. The CDR3 DNA reads TGCGCCAGCAGCTTCGGACAAGAAGAGACCCAGTACTTC. It specifies CASSFGQEETQYF.

The rearrangement uses TRBV28 and TRBJ1-2, with D unclear. CDR3 length equals 11 residues. With 6 bases removed from V and 5 bases from J, the gap between germline ends came to 7 bases. Germline V CDR1 and CDR2: MDHEN, SYDVKM. The CDR3 protein is CASSDAYGYTF. The CDR3 coding sequence is TGTGCCAGCAGCGACGCATATGGCTACACCTTC.

The chain carries TRBV7-8 and TRBJ1-2; D may be TRBD1 (6 bases). The ends were cut back, 3 bases at V and 2 bases at J, with 7 bases in the middle. CDR1 and CDR2 (germline): SGHVS, FQNEAQ. The CDR3 totals 13 residues. The CDR3 is CASSFQGNYGYTF. In nucleotides, the CDR3 is TGTGCCAGCAGCTTTCAGGGGAACTATGGCTACACCTTC.

V is TRBV5-1 and J is TRBJ2-1; 9 bases are a match to TRBD2. Germline loops: CDR1 SGHRS, CDR2 YFSETQ. J was trimmed by 4 bases and V by 5 bases; bases with no gene match: 1. There are 13 residues in the CDR3. The CDR3 spells CASRAGGYNEQFF. CDR3 bases: TGCGCCAGCAGGGCGGGAGGGTACAATGAGCAGTTCTTC.

This sequence joins TRBV7-3 and TRBJ1-3, with D unresolved. Germline CDR1 and CDR2: SGHTA and FQGTGA. V lost 5 bases and J lost 0, with 11 bases in between. The CDR3 is 15 amino acids. The CDR3 nucleotides read TGTGCCAGCAGCCGCACTTCGAGCTCTGGAAACACCATATATTTT. It translates to CASSRTSSSGNTIYF.

This clone has a handful of counts. J is TRBJ1-2 and V is TRBV12-3 or TRBV12-4, with unresolved D. V was trimmed by 2 bases and J by 8 bases, leaving 12 bases between them. The CDR3 loop spans 13 amino acids. The CDR3 here is CASSLNWVDGYTF. DNA for the CDR3: TGTGCCAGCAGTTTAAATTGGGTGGACGGCTACACCTTC.

The chain couples TRBV11-3 to TRBJ2-1; 7 nucleotides agree with TRBD1. The V gene end was trimmed by 0 bases and the J gene end by 9 bases; junction bases not matched to a gene: 5. Germline CDR1 SGHNT, CDR2 YENEEA. The CDR3 loop spans 14 amino acids. The CDR3 region is CASSLEDRYGEQFF. The DNA for the CDR3 is TGTGCCAGCAGCTTAGAGGACAGGTATGGTGAGCAGTTCTTC.

The CDR3 is CASSFVSASYEQYF. CDR3 bases: TGCGCCAGCAGCTTCGTATCTGCCAGCTACGAGCAGTACTTC. The J gene is TRBJ2-7, the V gene TRBV5-1; D is undetermined. V shed 2 bases and J shed 3 bases, with 12 bases lying between them. CDR3 length: 14 residues. The germline V gene has CDR1 SGHRS and CDR2 YFSETQ.

The rearrangement links TRBV28 to TRBJ1-5, with D perhaps TRBD1 (5 bases). The CDR3 has 14 residues. The germline CDR1 and CDR2 sequences are MDHEN and SYDVKM. The V end lost 1 base, the J end lost 11 bases, and 15 bases lay between the germline ends. The CDR3 reads CASSLYDSWSAQHF. The CDR3 nucleotides are TGTGCCAGCAGTTTATATGACAGTTGGAGCGCCCAGCATTTT.

This clone was picked up one time. The chain couples TRBV28 to TRBJ2-7, with 9 positions matching TRBD2. The junction had 17 bases not matched to a gene; V was cut back by 4 bases and J by 1 base. The CDR3 length is 19 residues. Germline CDR1 MDHEN, CDR2 SYDVKM. The CDR3 region is CASSSPRTSVHRYSYEQYF. The CDR3 region has the DNA TGTGCCAGCAGTTCCCCTCGGACTAGCGTCCACCGATATTCCTACGAGCAGTACTTC. Full variable domain (outside the CDR3, taken from reference TRBV28 and TRBJ2-7): DVKVTQSSRYLVKRTGEKVFLECVQDMDHENMFWYRQDPGLGLRLIYFSYDVKMKEKGDIPEGYSVSREKKERFSLILESASTNQTSMYLCASSSPRTSVHRYSYEQYFGPGTRLTVT.

This chain links TRBV13 with TRBJ1-6; D uncertain. Trimming stripped 0 bases from V and 9 bases from J, with 12 bases between. Germline V gene data show CDR1 as PRHDT and CDR2 as FYEKMQ (reference sequence). The CDR3 extends over 15 amino acids. The CDR3 DNA is TGTGCCAGCAGCTTAGGGTACGGTCATCTTTCACCCCTCCACTTT. Translation: CASSLGYGHLSPLHF.

The genes are TRBV7-2 and TRBJ1-1; no firm D call. V lost 6 bases, J lost 5 bases, and 7 bases lay in between. In germline, CDR1 is SGHTA, CDR2 FQGNSA. This CDR3 has 11 residues. CDR3 in DNA: TGTGCCAGCAGGTTATGGACTGAAGCTTTCTTT. Its translation: CASRLWTEAFF.

In this sample, this clone turned up once. V and J are TRBV11-3 and TRBJ2-3, with D maybe TRBD1 (6 bases). This CDR3 comprises 14 residues. Between the trimmed V and J ends, which lost 3 bases and 0 bases, there was a span of 7 bases. Germline V gene sequence: CDR1 SGHNT, CDR2 YENEEA. The CDR3 loop reads CASSLDSSTDTQYF. DNA of the CDR3: TGTGCCAGCAGCTTGGACAGCAGCACAGATACGCAGTATTTT. Using reference TRBV11-3 and TRBJ2-3 for the parts outside the CDR3, the full variable domain is EAGVVQSPRYKIIEKKQPVAFWCNPISGHNTLYWYLQNLGQGPELLIRYENEEAVDDSQLPKDRFSAERLKGVDSTLKIQPAELGDSAVYLCASSLDSSTDTQYFGPGTRLTVL.

This chain joins TRBV7-2 and TRBJ2-3; 9 nucleotides line up with TRBD2. Germline loops: CDR1 SGHTA, CDR2 FQGNSA. The length of the CDR3 is 18 residues. The trim removed 4 bases at V and 0 bases at J, leaving 11 bases unmatched. The CDR3 reads CASSYRGVAGGSTDTQYF. Written as DNA, the CDR3 is TGTGCCAGCAGCTACCGGGGAGTGGCGGGAGGGAGCACAGATACGCAGTATTTT.